A selection of T cell receptor beta chains follows, all from one sample in a study of blood T cell repertoires in COVID-19. TCRdb's table, derived via immunoSEQ multiplex PCR, lists solely in-frame clones and lacks some. The table shows tens of thousands of clones, with more than 80% occurring only once. Specimen: peripheral blood. The receptors shown here come from a woman aged 60-70 years with COVID-19, enrolled during active disease. The CDR3 runs from the conserved cysteine through the conserved F or W. Fields, in order: J gene, V gene, clone size, D gene, CDR3 protein, CDR3 DNA. The D gene is left open where the match is weak. Clone size is not always given. Where it is, it says once, few, many or a class for expanded clones.

J gene: TRBJ1-6; V gene: TRBV5-4; clone size: .; D gene: TRBD1; CDR3 protein: CASSFPGGDNSPLHF; CDR3 DNA: TGTGCCAGCAGCTTCCCAGGGGGAGATAATTCACCCCTCCACTTT
J gene: TRBJ2-6; V gene: TRBV24-1; clone size: .; D gene: TRBD1; CDR3 protein: CATSGAGQAESRLGANVLTF; CDR3 DNA: TGTGCCACCAGTGGGGCGGGACAGGCAGAATCTCGTCTTGGGGCCAACGTCCTGACTTTC
J gene: TRBJ2-2; V gene: TRBV5-1; clone size: .; D gene: TRBD2; CDR3 protein: CASSLTSGRAGELFF; CDR3 DNA: TGCGCCAGCAGCTTGACTAGCGGGAGGGCCGGGGAGCTGTTTTTT
J gene: TRBJ1-5; V gene: TRBV6-2/TRBV6-3; clone size: .; D gene: .; CDR3 protein: CASSLQGSWNQPQHF; CDR3 DNA: TGTGCCAGCAGTTTACAGGGAAGTTGGAATCAGCCCCAGCATTTT
J gene: TRBJ1-5; V gene: TRBV2; clone size: .; D gene: TRBD1; CDR3 protein: CASSPEQGDSQPQHF; CDR3 DNA: TGTGCCAGCAGCCCTGAACAGGGGGATAGTCAGCCCCAGCATTTT
J gene: TRBJ1-2; V gene: TRBV7-9; clone size: .; D gene: .; CDR3 protein: CASSLAGTNYGYTF; CDR3 DNA: TGTGCCAGCAGCTTAGCGGGCACTAACTATGGCTACACCTTC
J gene: TRBJ1-2; V gene: TRBV7-9; clone size: .; D gene: .; CDR3 protein: CASSSVGQDSYYGYTF; CDR3 DNA: TGTGCCAGCAGCTCAGTTGGGCAAGACAGCTACTATGGCTACACCTTC
J gene: TRBJ1-5; V gene: TRBV19; clone size: .; D gene: TRBD1; CDR3 protein: CASKTDRVGNQPQHF; CDR3 DNA: TGTGCCAGTAAGACGGACAGGGTTGGCAATCAGCCCCAGCATTTT
J gene: TRBJ2-1; V gene: TRBV2; clone size: .; D gene: TRBD1; CDR3 protein: CASRGQGGSEQFF; CDR3 DNA: TGTGCCAGCAGGGGACAGGGGGGGAGTGAGCAGTTCTTC
J gene: TRBJ2-1; V gene: TRBV2; clone size: .; D gene: TRBD2; CDR3 protein: CASSPTSGSHNEQFF; CDR3 DNA: TGTGCCAGCAGTCCGACTAGCGGGAGCCACAATGAGCAGTTCTTC
J gene: TRBJ1-4; V gene: TRBV5-1; clone size: .; D gene: TRBD1; CDR3 protein: CASSPLRQGGEKLFF; CDR3 DNA: TGCGCCAGCAGCCCACTAAGACAGGGAGGAGAAAAACTGTTTTTT
J gene: TRBJ1-2; V gene: TRBV19; clone size: .; D gene: .; CDR3 protein: CASSVRRNYGYTF; CDR3 DNA: TGTGCCAGTAGTGTCAGGCGTAACTATGGCTACACCTTC
J gene: TRBJ2-1; V gene: TRBV7-2; clone size: .; D gene: .; CDR3 protein: CASSFGGSAYNEQFF; CDR3 DNA: TGTGCCAGCAGCTTTGGGGGGAGTGCCTACAATGAGCAGTTCTTC
J gene: TRBJ2-7; V gene: TRBV13; clone size: .; D gene: TRBD2; CDR3 protein: CASSSWTSGSSSHDEQYF; CDR3 DNA: TGTGCCAGCAGCTCGTGGACTAGCGGGAGTAGTAGTCACGACGAGCAGTACTTC
J gene: TRBJ2-1; V gene: TRBV19; clone size: once; D gene: TRBD1; CDR3 protein: CASTSGGGPYNEQFF; CDR3 DNA: TGTGCCAGTACCTCAGGGGGCGGGCCCTACAATGAGCAGTTCTTC
J gene: TRBJ1-2; V gene: TRBV10-3; clone size: .; D gene: TRBD1; CDR3 protein: CAISATGFIYGYTF; CDR3 DNA: TGTGCCATCAGTGCGACAGGGTTTATCTATGGCTACACCTTC
J gene: TRBJ2-7; V gene: TRBV5-8; clone size: .; D gene: TRBD2; CDR3 protein: CASSLKSGSLGEQYF; CDR3 DNA: TGTGCCAGCAGCTTGAAGAGCGGGAGTTTGGGTGAGCAGTACTTC
J gene: TRBJ1-6; V gene: TRBV6-5; clone size: .; D gene: .; CDR3 protein: CASSYNRILTPLHF; CDR3 DNA: TGTGCCAGCAGTTACAACAGAATATTGACACCCCTCCACTTT
J gene: TRBJ2-7; V gene: TRBV18; clone size: .; D gene: TRBD1; CDR3 protein: CASSLQGAAYEQYF; CDR3 DNA: TGTGCCAGCTCACTCCAGGGGGCCGCCTACGAGCAGTACTTC
J gene: TRBJ1-2; V gene: TRBV6-2/TRBV6-3; clone size: .; D gene: .; CDR3 protein: CASSHRGLGHYGYTF; CDR3 DNA: TGTGCCAGCAGCCATAGGGGATTGGGGCACTATGGCTACACCTTC
J gene: TRBJ1-2; V gene: TRBV19; clone size: .; D gene: .; CDR3 protein: CASMSRTGYGYTF; CDR3 DNA: TGTGCCAGTATGAGCAGGACGGGATATGGCTACACCTTC
J gene: TRBJ1-5; V gene: TRBV12-3/TRBV12-4; clone size: .; D gene: .; CDR3 protein: CASSAGGNQPQHF; CDR3 DNA: TGTGCCAGCAGTGCAGGGGGCAATCAGCCCCAGCATTTT
J gene: TRBJ1-1; V gene: TRBV5-1; clone size: once; D gene: .; CDR3 protein: CASGTGNAEAFF; CDR3 DNA: TGCGCCAGCGGCACAGGGAACGCTGAAGCTTTCTTT
J gene: TRBJ1-6; V gene: TRBV28; clone size: .; D gene: TRBD1; CDR3 protein: CASSSPGQNSPLHF; CDR3 DNA: TGTGCCAGCAGTTCGCCGGGACAGAATTCACCCCTCCACTTT
J gene: TRBJ1-1; V gene: TRBV2; clone size: once; D gene: .; CDR3 protein: CASRQGMGPNTEAFF; CDR3 DNA: TGTGCCAGCAGACAGGGTATGGGGCCGAACACTGAAGCTTTCTTT